This entry describes one T cell receptor (beta chain). Its antigen is currently unknown. An end of the junction differs from the germline gene, which may be a read error. Blood was drawn once from each donor into heparinised tubes. The draws averaged around 110 mL. A sort by CD45RO/CCR7/CD25/CD127/CD95/CD27 yielded CD4+ naive, central memory, regulatory and stem cell-like memory cells. The study reverse transcribed the entire isolated RNA, so it sequenced expressed TCRB transcripts. Sequencing used immunoSEQ multiplex PCR; TCRdb keeps in-frame clones, though not all of them. The sample consists of 250,000 or so clones, over 65% of them appearing once. This record belongs to a study of beta chain features in type 1 diabetes. Notes on the study in general: Naive, central memory and Treg TCRB repertoires seemed to resemble each other more closely in patients than they did in healthy donors.

This clonotype was obtained from a man between 25 and 39 years old in good health. The sequencing input was naive CD4+ T cells from blood.

The CDR3 DNA follows: TGTGCCAGCAGGGAGGGGCTCCGCTCCGACGAGCAGTACTTC. Its protein is CASREGLRSDEQYF. The genes are TRBV27 and TRBJ2-7, with a tentative D call TRBD2 (6 bases). This CDR3 has 14 amino acids. The germline V gene has CDR1 MNHEY and CDR2 SMNVEV (reference sequence).